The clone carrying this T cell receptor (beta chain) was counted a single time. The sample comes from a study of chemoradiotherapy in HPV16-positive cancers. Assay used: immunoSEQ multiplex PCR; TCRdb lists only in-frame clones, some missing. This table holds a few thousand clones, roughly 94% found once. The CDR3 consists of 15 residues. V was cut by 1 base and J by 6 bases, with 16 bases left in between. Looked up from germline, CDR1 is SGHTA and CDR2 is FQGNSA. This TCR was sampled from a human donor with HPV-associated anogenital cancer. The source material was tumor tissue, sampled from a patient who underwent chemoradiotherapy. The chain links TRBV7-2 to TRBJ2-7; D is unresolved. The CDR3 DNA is TGTGCCAGCAGCTTAGAGAGGCCCCCTAACAGCGAGCAGTACTTC. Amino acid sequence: CASSLERPPNSEQYF.